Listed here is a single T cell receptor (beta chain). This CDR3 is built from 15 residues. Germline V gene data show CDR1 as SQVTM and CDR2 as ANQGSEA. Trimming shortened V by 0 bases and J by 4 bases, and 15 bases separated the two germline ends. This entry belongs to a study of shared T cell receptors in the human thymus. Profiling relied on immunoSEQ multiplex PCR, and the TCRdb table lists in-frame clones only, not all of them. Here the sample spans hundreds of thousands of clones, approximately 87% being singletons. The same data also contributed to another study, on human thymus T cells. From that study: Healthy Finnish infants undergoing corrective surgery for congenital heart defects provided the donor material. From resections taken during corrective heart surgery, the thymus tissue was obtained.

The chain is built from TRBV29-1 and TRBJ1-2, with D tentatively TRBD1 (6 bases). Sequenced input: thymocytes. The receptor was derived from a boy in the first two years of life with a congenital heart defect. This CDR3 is CSVEEGGGEGYGYTF. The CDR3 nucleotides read TGCAGCGTTGAAGAGGGAGGGGGAGAGGGCTATGGCTACACCTTC.